This T cell receptor beta chain was found in a study of OX40 agonist ivuxolimab in advanced cancers. About the study: A history of anti-PD-1, anti-PD-L1 or anti-CTLA-4 therapy was acceptable, and 40% to 45% had some.

CDR1 is SEHNR and CDR2 is FQNEAQ in the germline V gene (reference sequence). V dropped 2 bases and J dropped 3 bases, with 4 bases sitting between them. The CDR3 spans 12 residues. Some clones are missing from TCRdb's copy, which holds only in-frame ones; the method was immunoSEQ multiplex PCR. The sample lists 45,000 to 50,000 clones, around 88% occurring once. Comment on this clone: The antigen is unknown.

General observations from the study: Clonal expansion was among the lowest in partial responders at 0.1-3.0 mg/kg, especially CD8+. Expanded clones belonging to CD8+ T cells outnumbered, on average, those of CD4+.

Autoimmune disease history or systemic immunosuppression led to patients being barred. The clonotype originates from an adult with an advanced solid tumor such as melanoma, head and neck, liver or kidney cancer. The starting material was CD4+ or CD8+ T cells sorted from blood, obtained in a trial of the OX40 agonist ivuxolimab. The chain carries TRBV7-9 and TRBJ2-5; D is unclear. The CDR3 coding sequence is TGTGCCAGCAGCTTACTTAAAGAGACCCAGTACTTC. Translation gives CASSLLKETQYF.